A single sample gave rise to the 2 T cell receptor beta chains below, sequenced in a study of response to subunit inactivated influenza vaccine. Each CDR3 protein gets one entry after TCRdb re-called the RT-PCR reads with MiXCR. The sample lists about 180,000 distinct CDR3 sequences, about 10% occurring once. The material sequenced was non-naive T cells sorted from PBMCs, taken on the day of vaccination. Receptors were obtained from a man in his fifties or sixties who received an inactivated influenza vaccine.

This clonotype was detected only a few times. The chain links TRBV18 to TRBJ2-1; D might be TRBD1 (6 bases). In germline, CDR1 is KGHSH, CDR2 LQKENI. This CDR3 has 13 amino acids. Deletions cut 3 bases from V and 12 bases from J, with 15 bases between. CDR3 bases: TGTGCCAGCTCACCCCAGCCCTTCAGGGGGCAGTTCTTC. It codes for CASSPQPFRGQFF.

Only a few counts were recorded for this clonotype. The rearrangement links TRBV12-3 or TRBV12-4 to TRBJ2-3; 7 nucleotides agree with TRBD2. This CDR3 contains 13 residues. The V and J ends lost 7 bases and 4 bases, in that order; junction bases with no gene match: 5. The CDR3 region is CASIIAGADTQYF. CDR3 bases: TGTGCCAGCATCATCGCGGGGGCAGATACGCAGTATTTT.